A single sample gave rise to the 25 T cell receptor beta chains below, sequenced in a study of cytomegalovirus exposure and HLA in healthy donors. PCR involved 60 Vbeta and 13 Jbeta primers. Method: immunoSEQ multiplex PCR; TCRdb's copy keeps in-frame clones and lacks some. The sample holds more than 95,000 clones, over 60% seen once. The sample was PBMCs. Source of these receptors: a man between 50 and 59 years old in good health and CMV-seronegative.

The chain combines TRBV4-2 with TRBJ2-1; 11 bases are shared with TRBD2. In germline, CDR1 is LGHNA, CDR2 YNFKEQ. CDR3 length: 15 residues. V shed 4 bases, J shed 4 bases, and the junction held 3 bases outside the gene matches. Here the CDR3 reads CASSLRLAGYNEQFF. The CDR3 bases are TGTGCCAGCAGCCTCCGACTAGCGGGGTACAATGAGCAGTTCTTC.

This CDR3 is CASSPGLAEADTQYF. The CDR3 DNA is TGTGCCAGCTCACCGGGACTAGCGGAGGCAGATACGCAGTATTTT. The chain couples TRBV18 to TRBJ2-3; 11 bases align to TRBD2. The CDR3 length is 15 residues. Germline CDR1 reads KGHSH; CDR2 reads LQKENI. The V and J ends lost 3 bases and 4 bases, in that order; junction bases with no gene match: 3.

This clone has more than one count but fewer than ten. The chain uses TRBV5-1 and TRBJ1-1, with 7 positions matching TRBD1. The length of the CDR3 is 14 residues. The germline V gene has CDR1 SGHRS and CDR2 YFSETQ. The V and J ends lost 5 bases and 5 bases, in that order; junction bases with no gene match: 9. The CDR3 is CASRPQGVRTEAFF. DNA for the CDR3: TGCGCCAGCAGGCCTCAGGGGGTGAGGACTGAAGCTTTCTTT.

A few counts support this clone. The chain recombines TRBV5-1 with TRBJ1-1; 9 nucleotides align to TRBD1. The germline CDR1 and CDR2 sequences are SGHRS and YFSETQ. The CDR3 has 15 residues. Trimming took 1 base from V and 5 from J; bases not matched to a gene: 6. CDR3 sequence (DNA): TGCGCCAGCAGCTTGAACTCCGGGACAGGGACTGAAGCTTTCTTT. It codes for CASSLNSGTGTEAFF.

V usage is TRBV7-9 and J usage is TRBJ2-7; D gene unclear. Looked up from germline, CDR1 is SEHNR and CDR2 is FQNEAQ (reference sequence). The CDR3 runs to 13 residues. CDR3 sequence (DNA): TGTTCCAGCAGCTTAGGCAACAGCCACGAGCAGTACGTC. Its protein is CSSSLGNSHEQYV.

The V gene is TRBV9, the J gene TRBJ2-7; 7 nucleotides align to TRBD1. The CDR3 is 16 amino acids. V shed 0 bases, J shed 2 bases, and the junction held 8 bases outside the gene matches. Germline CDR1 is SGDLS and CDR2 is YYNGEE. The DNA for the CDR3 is TGTGCCAGCAGCGTAGCCGCCGGGACAGAGACCTACGAGCAGTACTTC. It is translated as CASSVAAGTETYEQYF.

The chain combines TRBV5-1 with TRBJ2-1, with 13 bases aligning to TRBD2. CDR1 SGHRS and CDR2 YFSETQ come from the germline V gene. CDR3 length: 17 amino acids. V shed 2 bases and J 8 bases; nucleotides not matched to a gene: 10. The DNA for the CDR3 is TGCGCCAGCAGCTTCCCCCTACTAGCGGGGGGGGCACATGAGCAGTTCTTC. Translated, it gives CASSFPLLAGGAHEQFF.

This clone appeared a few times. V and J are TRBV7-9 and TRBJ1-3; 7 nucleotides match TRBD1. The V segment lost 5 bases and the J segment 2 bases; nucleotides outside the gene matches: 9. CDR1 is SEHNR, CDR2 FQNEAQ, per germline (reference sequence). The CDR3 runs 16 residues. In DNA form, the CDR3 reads TGTGCCAGCAGCCCGAGGGGCGACAGGGCTGGAAACACCATATATTTT. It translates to CASSPRGDRAGNTIYF.

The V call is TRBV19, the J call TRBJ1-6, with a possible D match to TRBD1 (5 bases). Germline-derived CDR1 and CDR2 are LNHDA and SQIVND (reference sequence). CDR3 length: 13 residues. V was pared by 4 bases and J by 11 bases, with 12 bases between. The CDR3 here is CASSRGDDTPLHF. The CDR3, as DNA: TGTGCCAGTAGTAGGGGGGATGATACACCCCTCCACTTT. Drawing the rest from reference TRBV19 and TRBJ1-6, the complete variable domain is DGGITQSPKYLFRKEGQNVTLSCEQNLNHDAMYWYRQDPGQGLRLIYYSQIVNDFQKGDIAEGYSVSREKKESFPLTVTSAQKNPTAFYLCASSRGDDTPLHFGNGTRLTVT.

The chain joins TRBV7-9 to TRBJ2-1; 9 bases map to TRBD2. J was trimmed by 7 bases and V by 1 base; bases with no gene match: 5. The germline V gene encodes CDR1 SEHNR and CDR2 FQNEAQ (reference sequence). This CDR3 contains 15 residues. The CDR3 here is CASSLGSGGGNEQFF. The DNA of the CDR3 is TGTGCCAGCAGCTTAGGTAGCGGGGGTGGGAATGAGCAGTTCTTC.

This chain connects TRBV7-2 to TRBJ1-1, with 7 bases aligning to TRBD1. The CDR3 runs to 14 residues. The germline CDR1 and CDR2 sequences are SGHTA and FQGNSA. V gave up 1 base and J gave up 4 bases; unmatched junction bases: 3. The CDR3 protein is CASSLEGASTEAFF. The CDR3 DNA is TGTGCCAGCAGCTTAGAGGGGGCCAGCACTGAAGCTTTCTTT.

The CDR3 DNA reads as TGCGCCAGGACGCCCAGGGGGCGCGGGACTGAAGCTTTCTTT. Protein: CARTPRGRGTEAFF. The chain couples TRBV5-1 to TRBJ1-1; 8 nucleotides line up with TRBD1. The germline V gene has CDR1 SGHRS and CDR2 YFSETQ. The trim removed 8 bases at V and 5 bases at J, leaving 11 bases unmatched. The CDR3 totals 14 residues.

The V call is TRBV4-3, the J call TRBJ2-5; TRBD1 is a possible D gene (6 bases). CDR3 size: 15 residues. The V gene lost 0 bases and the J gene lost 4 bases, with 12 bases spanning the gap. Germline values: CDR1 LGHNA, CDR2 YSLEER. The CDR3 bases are TGCGCCAGCAGCCAAGACGCAGGGGCGGGAGAGACCCAGTACTTC. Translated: CASSQDAGAGETQYF.

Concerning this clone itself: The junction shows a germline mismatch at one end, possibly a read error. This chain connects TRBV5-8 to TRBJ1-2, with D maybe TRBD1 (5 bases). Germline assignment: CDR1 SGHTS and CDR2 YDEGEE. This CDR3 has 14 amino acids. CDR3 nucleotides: TGTGCCAGCAGCTTGTCCGGGACTAACAATGGCTACACCTTC. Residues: CASSLSGTNNGYTF.

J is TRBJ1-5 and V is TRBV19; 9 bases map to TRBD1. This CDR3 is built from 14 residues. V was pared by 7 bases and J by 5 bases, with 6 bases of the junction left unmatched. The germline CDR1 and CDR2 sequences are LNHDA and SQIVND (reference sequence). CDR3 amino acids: CASIQQGADQPQHF. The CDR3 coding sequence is TGTGCCAGTATTCAACAGGGGGCTGATCAGCCCCAGCATTTT. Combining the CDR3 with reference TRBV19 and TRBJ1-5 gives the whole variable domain DGGITQSPKYLFRKEGQNVTLSCEQNLNHDAMYWYRQDPGQGLRLIYYSQIVNDFQKGDIAEGYSVSREKKESFPLTVTSAQKNPTAFYLCASIQQGADQPQHFGDGTRLSIL.

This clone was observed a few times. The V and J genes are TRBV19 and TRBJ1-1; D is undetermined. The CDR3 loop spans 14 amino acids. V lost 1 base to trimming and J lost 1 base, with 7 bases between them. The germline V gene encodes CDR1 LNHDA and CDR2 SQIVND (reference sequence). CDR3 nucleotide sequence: TGTGCCAGTAGTATAGCGGGTTGGAACACTGAAGCTTTCTTT. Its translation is CASSIAGWNTEAFF.

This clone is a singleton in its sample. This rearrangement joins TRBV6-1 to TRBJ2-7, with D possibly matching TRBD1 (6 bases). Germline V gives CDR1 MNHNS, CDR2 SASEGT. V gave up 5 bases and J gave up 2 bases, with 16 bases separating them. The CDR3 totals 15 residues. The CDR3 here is CASSPMQGWTYEQYV. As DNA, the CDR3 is TGTGCCAGCAGTCCAATGCAGGGGTGGACCTACGAGCAGTACGTC.

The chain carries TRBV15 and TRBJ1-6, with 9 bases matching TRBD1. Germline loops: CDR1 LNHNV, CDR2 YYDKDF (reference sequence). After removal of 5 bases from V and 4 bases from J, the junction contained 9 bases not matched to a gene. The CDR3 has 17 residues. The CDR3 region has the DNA TGTGCCACCAGCGGGGGACAGGGACATCTGTATAATTCACCCCTCCACTTT. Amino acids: CATSGGQGHLYNSPLHF.

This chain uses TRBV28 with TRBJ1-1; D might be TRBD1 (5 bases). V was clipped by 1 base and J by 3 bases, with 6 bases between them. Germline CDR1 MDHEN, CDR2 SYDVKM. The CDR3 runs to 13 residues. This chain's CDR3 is CASSLYRYTEAFF. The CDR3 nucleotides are TGTGCCAGCAGTTTATACAGGTACACTGAAGCTTTCTTT.

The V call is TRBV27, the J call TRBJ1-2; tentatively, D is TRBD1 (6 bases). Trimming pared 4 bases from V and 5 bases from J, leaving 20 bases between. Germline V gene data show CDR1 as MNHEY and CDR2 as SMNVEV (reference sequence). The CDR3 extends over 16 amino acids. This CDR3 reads CASSSLQGRAQYGYTF. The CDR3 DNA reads TGTGCCAGCAGTTCGTTACAGGGCAGGGCACAGTATGGCTACACCTTC.

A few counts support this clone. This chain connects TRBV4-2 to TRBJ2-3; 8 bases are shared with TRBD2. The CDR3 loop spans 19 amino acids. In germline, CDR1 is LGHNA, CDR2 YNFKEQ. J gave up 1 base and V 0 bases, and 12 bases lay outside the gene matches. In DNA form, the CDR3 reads TGTGCCAGCAGCCAAGAGGGCCAGCGGGGGACCTTTGGCACAGATACGCAGTATTTT. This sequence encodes CASSQEGQRGTFGTDTQYF.

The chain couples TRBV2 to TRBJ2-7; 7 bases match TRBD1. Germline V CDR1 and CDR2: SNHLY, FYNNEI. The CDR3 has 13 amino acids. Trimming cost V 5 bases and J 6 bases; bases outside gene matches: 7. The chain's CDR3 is CASSNRKGAEQYV. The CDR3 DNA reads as TGTGCCAGCAGTAACCGGAAGGGGGCCGAGCAGTACGTC.

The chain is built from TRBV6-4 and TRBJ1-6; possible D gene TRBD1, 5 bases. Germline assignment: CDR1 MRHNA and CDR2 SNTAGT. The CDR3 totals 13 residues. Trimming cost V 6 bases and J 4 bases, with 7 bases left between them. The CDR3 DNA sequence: TGTGCCAGCAGACGGACATATAATTCACCCCTCCACTTT. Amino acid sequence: CASRRTYNSPLHF.

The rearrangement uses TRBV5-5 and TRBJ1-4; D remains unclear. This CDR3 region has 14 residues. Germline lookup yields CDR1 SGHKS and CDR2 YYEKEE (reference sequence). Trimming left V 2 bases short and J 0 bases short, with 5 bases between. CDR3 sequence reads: CASSLQPTNEKLFF. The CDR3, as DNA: TGTGCCAGCAGCTTACAGCCAACTAATGAAAAACTGTTTTTT.

The CDR3 reads CASSAGTGGSTEAFF. Written as DNA, the CDR3 is TGTGCCAGCAGCGCAGGGACAGGGGGTTCCACTGAAGCTTTCTTT. V usage is TRBV9 and J usage is TRBJ1-1, with TRBD1 matching 11 bases. Looked up from germline, CDR1 is SGDLS and CDR2 is YYNGEE. After removal of 3 bases from V and 4 bases from J, the junction contained 5 bases not matched to a gene. This CDR3 region has 15 residues.